Listed below are T cell receptor beta chains from one sample, sequenced in a study of molecular identifiers for immune sequencing clone quantification. TCRdb used MiXCR to reprocess the PCR reads, holding one entry per CDR3 protein. The data contain about 500,000 distinct CDR3 sequences, about a fifth of them seen just once; the ten biggest clones take up about 0.84%. The sequenced sample was naive CD8+ T cells from blood, with Jurkat cell RNA spiked in. The receptor set was obtained from a human donor in good health. Some libraries in this study had Jurkat cell RNA spiked in. Each CDR3 is given with its conserved first and last residue. D genes are given only for firm matches. Clone sizes are given selectively: once, few, many, or a class where the clone is expanded.

TRBJ1-5	TRBV27	many	NA	CASSFMSNQPQHF	TGTGCCAGCAGTTTCATGAGCAATCAGCCCCAGCATTTT
TRBJ2-1	TRBV7-9	few	TRBD1	CASSLGTGDEQFF	TGTGCCAGCAGCTTAGGGACAGGGGATGAGCAGTTCTTC
TRBJ1-2	TRBV13	NA	TRBD1	CASSLAGQALYGYTF	TGTGCCAGCAGCTTAGCAGGACAGGCCCTCTATGGCTACACCTTC
TRBJ1-2	TRBV27	few	NA	CASFSATDNYGYTF	TGTGCCAGCTTTTCAGCGACAGACAACTATGGCTACACCTTC
TRBJ2-1	TRBV20-1	NA	TRBD2	CSARFPTSAEYLSYNEQFF	TGCAGTGCTAGGTTCCCGACTAGCGCAGAATACCTTTCCTACAATGAGCAGTTCTTC
TRBJ2-2	TRBV28	many	NA	CASRTIPARDWGTGELFF	TGTGCCAGCAGAACTATACCGGCCCGAGATTGGGGCACCGGGGAGCTGTTTTTT
TRBJ2-3	TRBV13	NA	NA	CASSLVGRATPTDTQYF	TGTGCCAGCAGCTTAGTGGGAAGGGCTACTCCCACAGATACGCAGTATTTT
TRBJ2-5	TRBV27	many	NA	CASSFLGSEETQYF	TGTGCCAGCAGTTTTTTGGGCTCCGAAGAGACCCAGTACTTC
TRBJ2-7	TRBV9	few	NA	CASSVPSAAETYEQYF	TGTGCCAGCAGCGTACCCTCAGCAGCGGAAACCTACGAGCAGTACTTC
TRBJ2-5	TRBV7-9	few	NA	CASSLLSLLSQETQYF	TGTGCCAGCAGCTTATTGTCCCTTCTATCCCAAGAGACCCAGTACTTC
TRBJ2-7	TRBV6-6	many	NA	CASSNGPGGTYEQYF	TGTGCCAGCAGTAATGGCCCCGGTGGTACCTACGAGCAGTACTTC
TRBJ2-3	TRBV2	NA	NA	CAGNSGEADTQYF	TGTGCCGGGAACTCCGGGGAGGCAGATACGCAGTATTTT
TRBJ2-2	TRBV19	many	NA	CASSIAPGELFF	TGTGCCAGTAGTATAGCCCCCGGGGAGCTGTTTTTT
TRBJ2-6	TRBV4-3	NA	NA	CASSQGSRPGAGANVLTF	TGCGCCAGCAGCCAAGGCAGTAGGCCGGGGGCTGGGGCCAACGTCCTGACTTTC
TRBJ2-5	TRBV7-9	few	NA	CASSDLNSGPWQETQYF	TGTGCCAGCAGCGACCTGAACAGCGGGCCGTGGCAAGAGACCCAGTACTTC
TRBJ2-1	TRBV19	few	NA	CASSPATYNEQFF	TGTGCCAGTAGCCCCGCAACCTACAATGAGCAGTTCTTC
TRBJ2-7	TRBV30	few	NA	CAWMGYEQYF	TGTGCCTGGATGGGGTACGAGCAGTACTTC
TRBJ2-1	TRBV7-9	many	NA	CASRIDSNSYNEQFF	TGTGCCAGCAGGATTGACTCGAACTCCTACAATGAGCAGTTCTTC
TRBJ2-5	TRBV5-1	many	NA	CASSPGTGLETQYF	TGCGCCAGCAGCCCAGGAACAGGGTTGGAGACCCAGTACTTC
TRBJ1-4	TRBV5-6	few	NA	CASSHNQGNEKLFF	TGTGCCAGCAGCCACAACCAGGGAAATGAAAAACTGTTTTTT
TRBJ2-7	TRBV20-1	few	TRBD2	CSARWPAGGGYEQYF	TGCAGTGCTAGGTGGCCAGCGGGAGGAGGCTACGAGCAGTACTTC
TRBJ1-1	TRBV29-1	many	NA	CSVESGEAFF	TGCAGCGTTGAATCGGGAGAAGCTTTCTTT
TRBJ2-3	TRBV19	many	NA	CASSIVSASTDTQYF	TGTGCCAGTAGTATTGTTAGCGCTAGCACAGATACGCAGTATTTT
TRBJ2-1	TRBV4-1	NA	NA	CASSSRTDSYNEQFF	TGCGCCAGCAGCTCACGCACAGACTCCTACAATGAGCAGTTCTTC
TRBJ1-1	TRBV29-1	many	NA	CSVVDGTQVFFF	TGCAGCGTTGTGGACGGGACACAGGTGTTTTTCTTT
TRBJ2-3	TRBV7-2	many	NA	CASSPLFSGVSTDTQYF	TGTGCCAGCAGCCCCCTTTTTTCGGGGGTTAGCACAGATACGCAGTATTTT
TRBJ1-1	TRBV7-2	NA	NA	CASSLARFAGMNTEAFF	TGTGCCAGCAGCTTAGCGCGATTTGCAGGAATGAACACTGAAGCTTTCTTT
TRBJ2-3	TRBV5-1	many	TRBD2	CASSLGLADTDTQYF	TGCGCCAGCAGCTTAGGACTAGCGGACACAGATACGCAGTATTTT
TRBJ2-3	TRBV2	many	NA	CASSDVRSDTQYF	TGTGCCAGCAGTGATGTCAGGTCAGATACGCAGTATTTT
TRBJ2-3	TRBV30	NA	NA	CAWRNTGGEGTSVVLGTQYF	TGTGCCTGGAGGAACACAGGGGGCGAGGGGACTAGCGTCGTCCTCGGTACGCAGTATTTT
TRBJ1-1	TRBV2	NA	TRBD1	CASSPRQGDLTEAFF	TGTGCCAGCAGTCCCCGACAGGGTGATTTGACTGAAGCTTTCTTT
TRBJ1-3	TRBV10-3	NA	NA	CAISESGGFGNTIYF	TGTGCCATCAGTGAGTCGGGGGGTTTTGGAAACACCATATATTTT
TRBJ2-1	TRBV19	NA	NA	CASSPPDSPYNEQFF	TGTGCCAGTAGCCCCCCGGACAGTCCGTACAATGAGCAGTTCTTC
TRBJ1-1	TRBV6-2/TRBV6-3	many	NA	CASSYGLDTEAFF	TGTGCCAGCAGTTACGGTCTGGACACTGAAGCTTTCTTT
TRBJ2-3	TRBV29-1	many	NA	CSVGFAGSTDTQYF	TGCAGCGTTGGGTTTGCGGGGAGCACAGATACGCAGTATTTT
TRBJ2-7	TRBV12-3/TRBV12-4	many	NA	CASSSGGESYEQYF	TGTGCCAGCAGTTCCGGCGGTGAGTCCTACGAGCAGTACTTC
TRBJ2-1	TRBV24-1	NA	TRBD2	CATSDSTGASGSYNEQFF	TGTGCCACCAGTGATTCTACAGGGGCTAGCGGGAGTTACAATGAGCAGTTCTTC
TRBJ2-5	TRBV28	few	NA	CASSFFQGGETQYF	TGTGCCAGCAGTTTCTTTCAGGGTGGGGAGACCCAGTACTTC
TRBJ1-2	TRBV6-5	few	TRBD1	CASSSVTGGDYGYTF	TGTGCCAGCAGTTCCGTGACAGGGGGCGACTATGGCTACACCTTC
TRBJ2-7	TRBV4-3	many	NA	CASSQDPGFSYEQYF	TGCGCCAGCAGCCAAGATCCAGGGTTCTCCTACGAGCAGTACTTC
TRBJ1-1	TRBV14	many	NA	CASSQELIGASGISESTEAFF	TGTGCCAGCAGCCAAGAACTCATTGGGGCCTCAGGGATCTCAGAGAGTACTGAAGCTTTCTTT
TRBJ2-7	TRBV4-3	many	NA	CASSQDPPGLVTYEQYF	TGCGCCAGCAGCCAAGATCCCCCAGGCTTGGTTACCTACGAGCAGTACTTC
TRBJ2-3	TRBV7-6	many	NA	CASSSTGLDTDTQYF	TGTGCCAGCAGCTCGACGGGGCTAGACACAGATACGCAGTATTTT
TRBJ2-1	TRBV7-9	few	NA	CASSTISSLWQFF	TGTGCCAGCAGCACCATTTCTAGCCTGTGGCAGTTCTTC